This T cell receptor beta chain was captured by sequencing in a study of blood T cell repertoires in COVID-19. Study at large: There were acute and convalescent COVID-19 samples, and they came from the United States, Italy and Spain. Sources were T cells, B-cell-depleted T cells, or PBMCs; the material itself was cDNA or gDNA.

TCRdb's copy holds only in-frame clones and misses some; the assay was immunoSEQ multiplex PCR. The data contain about 240,000 clones, 88% of them singletons. The CDR3 extends over 13 amino acids. V was clipped by 4 bases and J by 6 bases, with 10 bases between them. Per germline, CDR1 SNHLY and CDR2 FYNNEI. V and J are TRBV2 and TRBJ1-5; D might be TRBD1 (6 bases). Sample: peripheral blood. The clonotype comes from a woman aged 25 to 39 with acute or convalescent COVID-19. The CDR3 reads CASSVPGVQPQHF. Written as DNA, the CDR3 is TGTGCCAGCAGTGTCCCAGGGGTTCAGCCCCAGCATTTT.